The 9 T cell receptor beta chains in this list originate from one sample, sequenced in a study of regulatory T cells in long-lasting Graves disease. Library construction for TCR beta used iRepertoire HTBI primers and Arm-PCR of CDR3 regions. In TCRdb, the multiplex PCR reads were re-called with MiXCR into one record per CDR3 protein. The table has more than 450,000 distinct CDR3 sequences, 15% to 20% seen once. The sample's time point: newly diagnosed GD, antithyroid drugs for less than 3 months. Making the TCR library involved RNA that had been extracted from PBMCs. These data were also reused for a study on T cells in Graves' hyperthyroidism and ophthalmopathy.

The source was peripheral blood mononuclear cells (PBMCs), collected at new diagnosis, from a patient treated with antithyroid drugs. These receptors originate from a man aged 35-49 years with Graves disease.

This chain joins TRBV29-1 and TRBJ2-2; the D call may be TRBD1 or TRBD2 (5 bases each). Trimming left V 4 bases short and J 8 bases short, with 8 bases between. The CDR3 is 11 residues long. CDR1 and CDR2 (germline): SQVTM, ANQGSEA. The CDR3 protein is CSVVGGGELFF. The CDR3 coding sequence is TGCAGCGTTGTTGGGGGTGGGGAGCTGTTTTTT.

The chain couples TRBV24-1 to TRBJ1-4, with D perhaps TRBD1 (6 bases). This CDR3 spans 13 amino acids. CDR1 is KGHDR and CDR2 is SFDVKD in the germline V gene. The ends were cut back, 4 bases at V and 8 bases at J, with 10 bases in the middle. The CDR3 here is CATSDPGQEKLFF. CDR3 DNA sequence: TGTGCCACCAGTGACCCCGGACAGGAAAAACTGTTTTTT.

This chain uses TRBV3-1 with TRBJ2-2; 13 nucleotides agree with TRBD2. The junction had 3 bases not matched to a gene; V was cut back by 2 bases and J by 6 bases. Germline CDR1 and CDR2: LGHDT and YNNKEL (reference sequence). The CDR3 consists of 16 residues. The chain's CDR3 is CASSQNGLAGAGELFF. For the CDR3, the DNA is TGTGCCAGCAGCCAAAACGGACTAGCGGGAGCCGGGGAGCTGTTTTTT.

This clonotype has at least ten counts. The chain is built from TRBV7-3 and TRBJ2-5; TRBD1 matches at 9 bases. Germline V gene lookup returns CDR1 SGHTA and CDR2 FQGTGA. The CDR3 extends over 14 amino acids. J was trimmed by 5 bases and V by 5 bases; bases with no gene match: 6. CDR3 loop: CASSKDRGSETQYF. The CDR3 bases are TGTGCCAGCAGCAAAGACAGGGGGAGTGAGACCCAGTACTTC.

This clonotype was counted ten times or more. The rearrangement uses TRBV28 and TRBJ2-7; no firm D call. This CDR3 spans 16 amino acids. V was cut by 6 bases and J by 2 bases, with 20 bases left in between. Germline-derived CDR1 and CDR2 are MDHEN and SYDVKM. In nucleotides, the CDR3 is TGTGCCAGCAGCAGCCCCGGTGGGGATAGGCCCTACGAGCAGTACTTC. Its translation is CASSSPGGDRPYEQYF.

The J gene is TRBJ2-3, the V gene TRBV7-9; D tentatively reads TRBD1 or TRBD2 (5 bases each). The ends were cut back, 5 bases at V and 2 bases at J, with 17 bases in the middle. Germline CDR1 reads SEHNR; CDR2 reads FQNEAQ (reference sequence). This CDR3 is built from 16 residues. CDR3 amino acids: CASSLQGQEVTDTQYF. CDR3 in DNA: TGTGCCAGCAGCCTCCAGGGTCAGGAGGTCACAGATACGCAGTATTTT. Full variable domain (outside the CDR3, taken from reference TRBV7-9 and TRBJ2-3): DTGVSQNPRHKITKRGQNVTFRCDPISEHNRLYWYRQTLGQGPEFLTYFQNEAQLEKSRLLSDRFSAERPKGSFSTLEIQRTEQGDSAMYLCASSLQGQEVTDTQYFGPGTRLTVL.

In this sample, this clonotype turned up many times. CDR3 sequence reads: CATSDPKDYQETQYF. The CDR3 nucleotides read TGTGCCACCAGTGACCCAAAGGACTACCAAGAGACCCAGTACTTC. The chain recombines TRBV24-1 with TRBJ2-5; perhaps TRBD2 as D (5 bases). Trimming shortened V by 4 bases and J by 0 bases, and 11 bases separated the two germline ends. Germline loops: CDR1 KGHDR, CDR2 SFDVKD. The CDR3 sequence is 15 residues long.

This clonotype was seen many times. The chain links TRBV6-2 or TRBV6-3 to TRBJ2-7, with 15 nucleotides matching TRBD2. With 5 bases clipped from V and 0 bases from J, the junction kept 5 bases outside the gene matches. From germline, CDR1 is MNHEY and CDR2 SVGEGT. This CDR3 is built from 17 residues. This chain's CDR3 is CASSDGTSGRFSYEQYF. As DNA, the CDR3 is TGTGCCAGCAGTGATGGGACTAGCGGGAGGTTCTCCTACGAGCAGTACTTC.

The chain joins TRBV10-3 to TRBJ1-2; no firm D call. Germline CDR1 reads ENHRY; CDR2 reads SYGVKD. CDR3 length: 16 residues. V lost 0 bases, J lost 2 bases, and 13 bases lay in between. CDR3 residues: CAISESVGLMNYGYTF. The CDR3 nucleotides are TGTGCCATCAGTGAGTCGGTAGGGCTGATGAACTATGGCTACACCTTC.